The 28 T cell receptor beta chains below all came from one sample that was sequenced in a study of T cells after yellow fever vaccination. A single record per CDR3 protein comes from TCRdb applying MiXCR to the 5' RACE reads. Counted here are tens of thousands of distinct CDR3 sequences, over 7.5% occurring once; the ten biggest clones make up 41%. Sequences were derived from CD8+ T cells sorted from PBMCs, sampled on the day of the yellow fever booster vaccination. These receptors came from a man aged 25-45 years who received the YFV17D yellow fever vaccine.

CDR3 residues: CATRTGGTGELFF. The DNA for the CDR3 is TGTGCCACCAGGACAGGGGGCACCGGGGAGCTGTTTTTT. The J gene is TRBJ2-2, the V gene TRBV2, with TRBD1 matching 10 bases. The V gene's germline CDR1 is SNHLY and CDR2 FYNNEI. The CDR3 length is 13 residues. V shed 10 bases and J 4 bases; nucleotides not matched to a gene: 3.

This clonotype was observed a few times. The chain is built from TRBV6-2 or TRBV6-3 and TRBJ2-1; D is ambiguous. Deletions cut 2 bases from V and 3 bases from J, with 2 bases between. The CDR3 length is 12 residues. The germline V gene encodes CDR1 MNHEY and CDR2 SVGEGT. Here the CDR3 reads CASSYGYNEQFF. CDR3 sequence (DNA): TGTGCCAGCAGTTACGGCTACAATGAGCAGTTCTTC.

The rearrangement uses TRBV15 and TRBJ2-7; TRBD1 might be the D (5 bases). Germline V gene lookup returns CDR1 LNHNV and CDR2 YYDKDF (reference sequence). The CDR3 consists of 11 residues. Trimming shortened V by 3 bases and J by 7 bases, and 7 bases separated the two germline ends. As DNA, the CDR3 is TGTGCCACCAGCAGTTCAGGGGAGCAGTACTTC. Residues: CATSSSGEQYF.

The V and J genes are TRBV11-2 and TRBJ2-1; TRBD1 is a possible D gene (6 bases). Germline CDR1 SGHAT, CDR2 FQNNGV. The V end was cut by 5 bases, the J end by 10 bases, with 9 bases between. There are 11 residues in the CDR3. CDR3 nucleotides: TGTGCCAGCAGCCGTACAGGGGAGCAGTTCTTC. This encodes CASSRTGEQFF. The whole variable domain, remainder taken from reference TRBV11-2 and TRBJ2-1, is EAGVAQSPRYKIIEKRQSVAFWCNPISGHATLYWYQQILGQGPKLLIQFQNNGVVDDSQLPKDRFSAERLKGVDSTLKIQPAKLEDSAVYLCASSRTGEQFFGPGTRLTVL.

In this sample, this clonotype turned up a few times. The chain recombines TRBV7-8 with TRBJ2-7; either TRBD1 or TRBD2 may fit D (5 bases each). Trimming cost V 5 bases and J 2 bases, with 13 bases left between them. Germline V gives CDR1 SGHVS, CDR2 FQNEAQ. The CDR3 consists of 14 residues. The CDR3 DNA reads TGTGCCAGCAGCCCTGGGGACGGAGCCTACGAGCAGTACTTC. Its translation is CASSPGDGAYEQYF. The complete variable domain, with remaining parts taken from reference TRBV7-8 and TRBJ2-7, reads GAGVSQSPRYKVAKRGQDVALRCDPISGHVSLFWYQQALGQGPEFLTYFQNEAQLDKSGLPSDRFFAERPEGSVSTLKIQRTQQEDSAVYLCASSPGDGAYEQYFGPGTRLTVT.

This clonotype was picked up a small number of times. The chain combines TRBV12-3 or TRBV12-4 with TRBJ2-7; TRBD1 aligns across 9 bases. The ends lost 5 bases at V and 3 bases at J; junction bases unmatched: 11. CDR3 length: 16 amino acids. The CDR3 nucleotides are TGTGCCAGCAGTATTGGACAGGGGTCTCCCATCTACGAGCAGTACTTC. It is translated as CASSIGQGSPIYEQYF.

V is TRBV25-1 and J is TRBJ2-1; D unclear. The CDR3 consists of 15 residues. Germline CDR1 MGHDK, CDR2 SYGVNS. V was shortened by 1 base and J by 10 bases, with 17 bases between the two germline ends. The CDR3 region has the DNA TGTGCCAGCAGTGAATTATACCTAGATAGAGGAGAGCAGTTCTTC. As protein: CASSELYLDRGEQFF.

A note on this clonotype: This could be a read error, since a much larger clone is one nucleotide away. The CDR3 DNA sequence: TGTGCCAGCAGCTTAGGCAACGAGCGGTACTTC. Residues: CASSLGNERYF. The chain is built from TRBV7-9 and TRBJ2-7; D gene ambiguous. Germline CDR1 and CDR2: SEHNR and FQNEAQ (reference sequence). The CDR3 sequence is 11 residues long.

This clonotype was seen ten or more times. The chain has TRBV5-1 and TRBJ2-7, with D possibly matching TRBD1 (6 bases). The CDR3 spans 14 residues. Trimming took off 3 bases at V and 2 bases at J, with 12 bases between the two ends. Germline-derived CDR1 and CDR2 are SGHRS and YFSETQ. The CDR3 reads CASSSGHEAYEQYF. CDR3 sequence (DNA): TGCGCCAGCAGCTCGGGACATGAGGCCTACGAGCAGTACTTC. Drawing the rest from reference TRBV5-1 and TRBJ2-7, the complete variable domain is KAGVTQTPRYLIKTRGQQVTLSCSPISGHRSVSWYQQTPGQGLQFLFEYFSETQRNKGNFPGRFSGRQFSNSRSEMNVSTLELGDSALYLCASSSGHEAYEQYFGPGTRLTVT.

This clonotype was seen repeatedly, ten times or more. V is TRBV4-1 and J is TRBJ2-1; the D is unclear. The CDR3 contains 13 residues. Looked up from germline, CDR1 is MGHRA and CDR2 is YSYEKL. V gave up 1 base and J gave up 3 bases, with 4 bases separating them. CDR3 nucleotides: TGCGCCAGCAGCCAAGGTAGCTACAATGAGCAGTTCTTC. This encodes CASSQGSYNEQFF.

The table lists this clonotype with a few counts. This sequence joins TRBV6-1 and TRBJ2-1; 9 bases match TRBD1. The CDR3 consists of 15 residues. The junction had 8 bases not matched to a gene; V was cut back by 7 bases and J by 4 bases. CDR1 is MNHNS, CDR2 SASEGT, per germline. CDR3 nucleotides: TGTGCCAGCACTCCGACAGGGGGAAGGTACAATGAGCAGTTCTTC. Translated: CASTPTGGRYNEQFF.

This clonotype was seen a handful of times. The chain combines TRBV20-1 with TRBJ2-7; TRBD1 is a possible D gene (6 bases). The germline V and J ends were trimmed by 3 bases and 4 bases, with 19 bases remaining between them. The CDR3 is 15 residues long. Germline CDR1 and CDR2: DFQATT and SNEGSKA (reference sequence). The CDR3 coding sequence is TGCAGTGCTAGTTCGGGTATGGGACAACTGTACGAGCAGTACTTC. This codes for CSASSGMGQLYEQYF.

The chain links TRBV7-2 to TRBJ2-7; D is unclear. Trimming removed 5 bases from V and 4 bases from J, with 12 bases in between. Germline loops: CDR1 SGHTA, CDR2 FQGNSA. CDR3 length: 13 residues. The CDR3, as DNA: TGTGCCAGCAGCCCTGGGGTCGCTTACGAGCAGTACTTC. Encoded protein: CASSPGVAYEQYF.

This rearrangement joins TRBV29-1 to TRBJ2-7, with 7 bases matching TRBD1. V was pared by 4 bases and J by 0 bases, with 6 bases of the junction left unmatched. Germline V CDR1 and CDR2: SQVTM, ANQGSEA. This CDR3 is built from 14 residues. CDR3 protein: CSVAGQSSSYEQYF. Here the CDR3 DNA reads TGCAGCGTTGCGGGACAGAGCAGCTCCTACGAGCAGTACTTC.

There are a few counts of this clonotype. The genes are TRBV18 and TRBJ2-3, with D possibly matching TRBD2 (5 bases). Trimming left V 0 bases short and J 8 bases short, with 12 bases between. The CDR3 covers 14 residues. From germline, CDR1 is KGHSH and CDR2 LQKENI. The CDR3 coding sequence is TGTGCCAGCTCACCACCAGACTACTGGGGTACGCAGTATTTT. This translates into CASSPPDYWGTQYF.

This clonotype was seen a few times. The rearrangement uses TRBV20-1 and TRBJ2-7; 8 bases are a match to TRBD2. The CDR3 is 17 amino acids. Looked up from germline, CDR1 is DFQATT and CDR2 is SNEGSKA (reference sequence). V shed 0 bases and J 0 bases; nucleotides not matched to a gene: 10. This chain's CDR3 is CSARDPGLAGTSYEQYF. CDR3 nucleotide sequence: TGCAGTGCTAGAGACCCCGGGCTAGCGGGTACCTCCTACGAGCAGTACTTC.

V is TRBV19 and J is TRBJ1-1; D not resolved. V was cut by 7 bases and J by 4 bases, with 10 bases left in between. CDR3 length: 12 amino acids. CDR1 LNHDA and CDR2 SQIVND come from the germline V gene (reference sequence). The CDR3 loop reads CASKGSGTEAFF. In DNA, the CDR3 is TGTGCCAGTAAGGGCAGTGGCACTGAAGCTTTCTTT.

This clonotype occurred a few times. The V and J genes are TRBV11-2 and TRBJ2-3; 9 bases match TRBD1. The CDR3 spans 16 residues. From germline, CDR1 is SGHAT and CDR2 FQNNGV. The ends lost 2 bases at V and 1 base at J; junction bases unmatched: 4. The DNA for the CDR3 is TGTGCCAGCAGCTTACTGACAGGGGGTGGCACAGATACGCAGTATTTT. It codes for CASSLLTGGGTDTQYF. Full variable domain (rest looked up from reference TRBV11-2 and TRBJ2-3): EAGVAQSPRYKIIEKRQSVAFWCNPISGHATLYWYQQILGQGPKLLIQFQNNGVVDDSQLPKDRFSAERLKGVDSTLKIQPAKLEDSAVYLCASSLLTGGGTDTQYFGPGTRLTVL.

The chain couples TRBV4-2 to TRBJ2-7, with TRBD1 matching 9 bases. Germline trimming cut 6 bases from V and 3 bases from J; bases unmatched to any gene: 9. Per the germline V gene, CDR1 is LGHNA and CDR2 is YNFKEQ. This CDR3 has 15 residues. This CDR3 reads CASSSTGGAGYEQYF. CDR3 nucleotides: TGTGCCAGCAGTTCCACAGGGGGCGCGGGCTACGAGCAGTACTTC.

The sample holds a few counts of this clonotype. The rearrangement joins TRBV20-1 to TRBJ1-3, with a possible D match to TRBD1 (6 bases). The CDR3 length is 18 residues. Looked up from germline, CDR1 is DFQATT and CDR2 is SNEGSKA (reference sequence). In nucleotides, the CDR3 is TGCAGACCGATGAGCCATGACAGGTTTTTCCTGGGACGGAACACCATATATTTT. Translation: CRPMSHDRFFLGRNTIYF.

This clonotype has only a few counts. The V call is TRBV11-2, the J call TRBJ2-7; tentative D call: TRBD2 (6 bases). Germline V lookup: CDR1 SGHAT, CDR2 FQNNGV. The length of the CDR3 is 19 residues. V was pared by 0 bases and J by 3 bases, with 24 bases between. CDR3 sequence reads: CASSLETPRGPPGGYEQYF. The CDR3 nucleotides read TGTGCCAGCAGCTTAGAAACCCCCCGTGGCCCCCCCGGGGGCTACGAGCAGTACTTC.

This clonotype was counted between two and nine times. The rearrangement links TRBV14 to TRBJ2-7, with D hard to call. V was shortened by 0 bases and J by 4 bases, with 7 bases between the two germline ends. The CDR3 has 13 amino acids. The V gene's germline CDR1 is SGHDN and CDR2 FVKESK. CDR3 amino acids: CASSQDWMYEQYF. The CDR3 region has the DNA TGTGCCAGCAGCCAAGATTGGATGTACGAGCAGTACTTC.

The chain combines TRBV19 with TRBJ1-1, with 7 bases fitting TRBD1. The germline V gene has CDR1 LNHDA and CDR2 SQIVND (reference sequence). V trimming: 6 bases; J trimming: 5 bases; junction bases outside the gene matches: 6. The CDR3 length is 13 residues. CDR3 protein: CASRTGRVTEAFF. CDR3 nucleotides: TGTGCCAGTAGGACAGGGCGGGTGACTGAAGCTTTCTTT.

The chain employs TRBV7-2 and TRBJ2-2; TRBD1 might be the D (5 bases). The CDR3 has 15 residues. Germline lookup yields CDR1 SGHTA and CDR2 FQGNSA. Trimming took 1 base from V and 0 from J, leaving 6 bases between them. The CDR3 nucleotides read TGTGCCAGCAGCTTAGGGACACCGAACACCGGGGAGCTGTTTTTT. This encodes CASSLGTPNTGELFF.

Only a few counts were recorded for this clonotype. The J gene is TRBJ2-7, the V gene TRBV2, with 11 bases matching TRBD1. The CDR3 totals 15 residues. J gave up 5 bases and V 6 bases, and 9 bases lay outside the gene matches. From germline, CDR1 is SNHLY and CDR2 FYNNEI. CDR3 amino acids: CASRTLGTGGNEQYF. CDR3 bases: TGTGCCAGCAGGACCCTCGGGACAGGGGGTAACGAGCAGTACTTC.

This clonotype appeared a few times. The chain employs TRBV4-3 and TRBJ2-1; D unclear. Germline V gives CDR1 LGHNA, CDR2 YSLEER. CDR3 length: 16 residues. With 0 bases removed from V and 1 base from J, the gap between germline ends came to 10 bases. The CDR3 protein is CASSQEILGSYNEQFF. The CDR3 nucleotides are TGCGCCAGCAGCCAAGAGATCCTGGGGTCCTACAATGAGCAGTTCTTC.

There are many counts of this clonotype. This chain connects TRBV7-3 to TRBJ2-1, with TRBD2 matching 13 bases. V lost 4 bases, J lost 6 bases, and 6 bases stayed unmatched. Germline V gene sequence: CDR1 SGHTA, CDR2 FQGTGA. The CDR3 has 16 amino acids. The CDR3 here is CASSSTLAGGANEQFF. The CDR3 region has the DNA TGTGCCAGCAGCTCTACACTAGCGGGAGGGGCCAATGAGCAGTTCTTC. Full variable domain (outside the CDR3, taken from reference TRBV7-3 and TRBJ2-1): GAGVSQTPSNKVTEKGKYVELRCDPISGHTALYWYRQSLGQGPEFLIYFQGTGAADDSGLPNDRFFAVRPEGSVSTLKIQRTERGDSAVYLCASSSTLAGGANEQFFGPGTRLTVL.

This clonotype was recorded many times. This CDR3 reads CASSAGTGVVYEQYF. CDR3 sequence (DNA): TGTGCCAGCAGCGCTGGGACAGGGGTCGTCTACGAGCAGTACTTC. V gene TRBV5-5 combines with J gene TRBJ2-7, with 10 bases matching TRBD1. The CDR3 totals 15 residues. J was trimmed by 3 bases and V by 4 bases; bases with no gene match: 7. The germline V gene has CDR1 SGHKS and CDR2 YYEKEE (reference sequence).